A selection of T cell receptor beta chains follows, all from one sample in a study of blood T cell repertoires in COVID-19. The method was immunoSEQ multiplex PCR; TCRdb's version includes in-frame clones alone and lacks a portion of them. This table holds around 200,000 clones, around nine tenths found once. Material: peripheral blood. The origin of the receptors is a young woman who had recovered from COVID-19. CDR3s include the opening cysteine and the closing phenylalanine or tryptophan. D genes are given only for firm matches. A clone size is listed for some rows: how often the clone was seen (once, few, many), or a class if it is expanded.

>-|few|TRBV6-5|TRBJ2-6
TGTGCCAGCAAGTCAGTCTCTGGGGCCAACGTCCTGACTTTC
CASKSVSGANVLTF
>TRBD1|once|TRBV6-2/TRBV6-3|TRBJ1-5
TGTGCCAGCAGTCCACGCCAGGGACAGATGAGCAATCAGCCCCAGCATTTT
CASSPRQGQMSNQPQHF
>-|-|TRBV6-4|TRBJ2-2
TGTGCCAGCAAACGGGGATCTGGAGCCACCGGGGAGCTGTTTTTT
CASKRGSGATGELFF
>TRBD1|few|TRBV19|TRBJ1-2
TGTGCCAGTCGGGACAGGGGTACTAACTATGGCTACACCTTC
CASRDRGTNYGYTF
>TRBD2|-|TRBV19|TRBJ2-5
TGTGCCAGTAGTCAATTTCGGGAGGAGGAGACCCAGTACTTC
CASSQFREEETQYF
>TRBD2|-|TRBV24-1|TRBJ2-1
TGTGCCACCAGTGACCCTAGCGGGAGGGGGGATGAGCAGTTCTTC
CATSDPSGRGDEQFF
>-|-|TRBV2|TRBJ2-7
TGTGCCAGCAGTGAAGAACAGCCTTACTACGAGCAGTACTTC
CASSEEQPYYEQYF
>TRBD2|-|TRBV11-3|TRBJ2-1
TGTGCCAGCAGCTTAGAGTTAGTCGGGAGGGGTGTGAATGAGCAGTTCTTC
CASSLELVGRGVNEQFF
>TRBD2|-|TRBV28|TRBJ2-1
TGTGCCAGCAGACTCCCGGGACTAGCGGGTCCCGGGTTTTACAATGAGCAGTTCTTC
CASRLPGLAGPGFYNEQFF
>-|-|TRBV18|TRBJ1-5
TGTGCCAGCTCCGCCCGGGATCCCGTTGGCAATCAGCCCCAGCATTTT
CASSARDPVGNQPQHF
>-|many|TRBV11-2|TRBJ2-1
TGTGCCAGCAGCTTCCGACGGGATTCCTCCTACAATGAGCAGTTCTTC
CASSFRRDSSYNEQFF
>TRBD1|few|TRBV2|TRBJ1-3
TGTGCCAGCAGGGACAGGGGGCTGGGAAACACCATATATTTT
CASRDRGLGNTIYF
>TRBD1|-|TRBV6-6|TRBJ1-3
TGTGCCAGCAGTCGTATTGGGACAGCGTTCTCTGGAAACACCATATATTTT
CASSRIGTAFSGNTIYF
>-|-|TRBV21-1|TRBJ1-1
TGTGCCAGCAGCAAAAAGACACGAGGGAAGATGAACACTGAAGCTTTCTTT
CASSKKTRGKMNTEAFF
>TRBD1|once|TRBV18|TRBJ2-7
TGTGCCAGCTCACCAGGGACAGGGTCCTACGAGCAGTACTTC
CASSPGTGSYEQYF
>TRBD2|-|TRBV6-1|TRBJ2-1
TGTGCCAGCAGTGAAGGGAGCGGGGGGGCTGGTGAGCAGTTCTTC
CASSEGSGGAGEQFF
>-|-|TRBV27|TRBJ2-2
TGTGCCAGTGAGAAGGGGGAGATCACCGGGGAGCTGTTTTTT
CASEKGEITGELFF
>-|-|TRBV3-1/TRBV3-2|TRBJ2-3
TGTGCCAGCAGCCTCAGGGGGGTCCGCACAGATACGCAGTATTTT
CASSLRGVRTDTQYF
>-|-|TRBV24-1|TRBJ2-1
TGTGCCACCAGTGATTTATCCGACAATGAGCAGTTCTTC
CATSDLSDNEQFF
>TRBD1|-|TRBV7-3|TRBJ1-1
TGTGCCAGCAGCCCCCAGGGGGGTACTGAAGCTTTCTTT
CASSPQGGTEAFF
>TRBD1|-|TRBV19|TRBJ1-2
TGTGCCAGTAGTATCAGGACAGGGAAAGGCTACACCTTC
CASSIRTGKGYTF
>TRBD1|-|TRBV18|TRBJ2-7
TGTGCCAGCTCACCAGAGGACAGGGGGAGCTCCTACGAGCAGTACTTC
CASSPEDRGSSYEQYF
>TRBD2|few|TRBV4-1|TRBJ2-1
TGCGCCAGCAGCCAAGTCTGGCGGGAGGGCCGGCATGAGCAGTTCTTC
CASSQVWREGRHEQFF
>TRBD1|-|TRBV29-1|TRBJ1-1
TGCAGCGTGGACAAACAGGGGACCACTGAAGCTTTCTTT
CSVDKQGTTEAFF